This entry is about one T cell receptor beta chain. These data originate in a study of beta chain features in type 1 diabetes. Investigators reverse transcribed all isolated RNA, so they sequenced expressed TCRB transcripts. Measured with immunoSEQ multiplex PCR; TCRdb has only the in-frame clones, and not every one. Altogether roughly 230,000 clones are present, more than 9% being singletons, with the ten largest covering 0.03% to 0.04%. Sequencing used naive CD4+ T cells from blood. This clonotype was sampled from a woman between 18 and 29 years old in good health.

This CDR3 reads CASSLRGTDYNEQFF. CDR3 coding DNA: TGTGCCAGCAGTTTACGAGGGACAGACTACAATGAGCAGTTCTTC. This chain links TRBV6-5 with TRBJ2-1, with 7 bases that match TRBD1. V was clipped by 4 bases and J by 3 bases; unmatched bases: 6. Germline values: CDR1 MNHEY, CDR2 SVGAGI. CDR3 size: 15 residues.